The 12 T cell receptor beta chains below come from one sample, sequenced in a study of a mutant IDH1 vaccine in newly diagnosed glioma (dated by TCRdb to 2020 to 2023). The sample's time point label, decoded: baseline, week 1 (first vaccination visit). Per the publication, the treatment or condition label means: pre-vaccination baseline after standard-of-care therapy. Library method: the immunoSEQ multiplex PCR assay. Not all clones reach the TCRdb copy of this immuneACCESS table, which keeps in-frame sequences only. Checked studies attribute under half of the gap to unresolved V genes and leave the rest unexplained. The sample table lists about 98,000 clones, about 90% of them with a count of one. Of the sample, approximately 0.58% falls within the top ten clones. The specimen was PBMCs, collected from a glioma patient treated with radiotherapy, temozolomide or both. These receptors were collected from a woman between 45 and 65 years old with glioma.

The genes are TRBV11-3 and TRBJ2-7; no clear D. CDR3 size: 13 residues. Germline CDR1 reads SGHNT; CDR2 reads YENEEA. Trimming took 1 base from V and 6 from J, leaving 10 bases between them. CDR3 DNA sequence: TGTGCCAGCAGCTTAGGCGGTCGTACCGAGCAGTACTTC. Translated, it gives CASSLGGRTEQYF.

The chain is built from TRBV11-2 and TRBJ2-7; D unclear. Between the trimmed V and J ends, which lost 4 bases and 3 bases, there was a span of 4 bases. The V gene's germline CDR1 is SGHAT and CDR2 FQNNGV. The CDR3 loop spans 11 amino acids. The chain's CDR3 is CASSSGYEQYF. The CDR3 DNA reads as TGTGCCAGCAGCTCCGGCTACGAGCAGTACTTC. The variable domain in full, completed from reference TRBV11-2 and TRBJ2-7, reads EAGVAQSPRYKIIEKRQSVAFWCNPISGHATLYWYQQILGQGPKLLIQFQNNGVVDDSQLPKDRFSAERLKGVDSTLKIQPAKLEDSAVYLCASSSGYEQYFGPGTRLTVT.

The genes are TRBV6-1 and TRBJ2-5, with unresolved D. Germline V gene data show CDR1 as MNHNS and CDR2 as SASEGT. V lost 3 bases and J lost 0, with 11 bases in between. This CDR3 is built from 15 residues. The CDR3 coding sequence is TGTGCCAGCAGTGAGGGAAGGGCGTACCAAGAGACCCAGTACTTC. It specifies CASSEGRAYQETQYF.

The genes are TRBV9 and TRBJ2-1, with TRBD2 matching 9 bases. V trimming: 0 bases; J trimming: 4 bases; junction bases outside the gene matches: 5. The germline gives CDR1 SGDLS, CDR2 YYNGEE. The CDR3 totals 16 residues. CDR3 nucleotides: TGTGCCAGCAGCGTAGGTCTAGCGGGAACTTACAATGAGCAGTTCTTC. Encoded protein: CASSVGLAGTYNEQFF.

On this clone: Relative to the germline gene, one junction end is altered; a read error may explain this. The chain recombines TRBV7-8 with TRBJ2-7; 13 positions match TRBD2. Germline CDR1 SGHVS, CDR2 FQNEAQ. The CDR3 is 15 amino acids. CDR3 DNA sequence: TGTGCCAGCAGTAGGACTAGCGGGAGCTCCTACAAGCAGTACTTC. This sequence encodes CASSRTSGSSYKQYF.

V usage is TRBV18 and J usage is TRBJ1-1; possibly TRBD1 for D (5 bases). V gave up 6 bases and J gave up 8 bases, with 25 bases separating them. The CDR3 is 16 amino acids. CDR1 KGHSH and CDR2 LQKENI come from the germline V gene. The CDR3 here is CASSAPFVGDNSEAFF. Here the CDR3 DNA reads TGTGCCAGCTCCGCACCATTCGTAGGGGATAATTCCGAAGCTTTCTTT. Full variable domain (missing parts from reference TRBV18 and TRBJ1-1): NAGVMQNPRHLVRRRGQEARLRCSPMKGHSHVYWYRQLPEEGLKFMVYLQKENIIDESGMPKERFSAEFPKEGPSILRIQQVVRGDSAAYFCASSAPFVGDNSEAFFGQGTRLTVV.

The V and J genes are TRBV10-3 and TRBJ1-2, with a weak D call TRBD1 (6 bases). The germline V gene has CDR1 ENHRY and CDR2 SYGVKD. The CDR3 contains 15 residues. Trimming removed 10 bases at V and 3 bases at J, with 21 bases between. CDR3 sequence (DNA): TGTGCCACACACCCTTGGGACAAAAGGGACTATGGCTACACCTTC. As protein: CATHPWDKRDYGYTF.

This chain links TRBV10-3 with TRBJ2-7; 10 bases fit TRBD1. The V gene's germline CDR1 is ENHRY and CDR2 SYGVKD. J was trimmed by 5 bases and V by 3 bases; bases with no gene match: 4. The CDR3 totals 14 residues. The CDR3 nucleotides are TGTGCCATCAGTGATACCGGGACAGGGGACGAGCAGTACTTC. Its protein is CAISDTGTGDEQYF.

The rearrangement uses TRBV27 and TRBJ1-1, with 7 positions matching TRBD1. The junction had 5 bases not matched to a gene; V was cut back by 6 bases and J by 1 base. CDR1 is MNHEY, CDR2 SMNVEV, per germline (reference sequence). This CDR3 contains 14 residues. The CDR3 DNA is TGTGCCAGCAGCTGGGACAGAGGGAACACTGAAGCTTTCTTT. Protein product: CASSWDRGNTEAFF.

The CDR3 DNA reads as TGTGCCATCAGTGAGAAGGGGGCAGGGCAGCCCCAGCATTTT. Protein product: CAISEKGAGQPQHF. J is TRBJ1-5 and V is TRBV10-3; 7 positions match TRBD1. The germline CDR1 and CDR2 sequences are ENHRY and SYGVKD. This CDR3 spans 14 amino acids. V shed 2 bases, J shed 7 bases, and the junction held 5 bases outside the gene matches.

The rearrangement links TRBV9 to TRBJ2-1, with a tentative D call TRBD1 (6 bases). This CDR3 has 15 amino acids. Deletions cut 4 bases from V and 6 bases from J, with 17 bases between. Looked up from germline, CDR1 is SGDLS and CDR2 is YYNGEE. For the CDR3, the DNA is TGTGCCAGCAGCATGGGACAACCGGAAGGCAATGAGCAGTTCTTC. Translating it yields CASSMGQPEGNEQFF.

The V call is TRBV29-1, the J call TRBJ2-1; D is uncertain. Deletions cut 5 bases from V and 3 bases from J, with 8 bases between. From germline, CDR1 is SQVTM and CDR2 ANQGSEA. This CDR3 comprises 12 residues. The CDR3 DNA reads TGCAGCGTTTCTAGAGACTACAATGAGCAGTTCTTC. Its protein product is CSVSRDYNEQFF.